This entry lists 29 T cell receptor beta chains sequenced from one sample in a study. TCRdb reanalysed the 5' RACE reads using MiXCR and keeps one entry per CDR3 protein. Here the sample spans about 40,000 distinct CDR3 sequences, approximately 17% being singletons. Sequenced material: naive CD4+ T cells sorted from a lymph node. The subset denotes: naive CD4+ T cells, CD4+CD45RA+CD25-. The receptors originated from a female donor with breast cancer.

This clonotype has ten or more counts. The V call is TRBV7-2, the J call TRBJ2-7, with 13 bases identical to TRBD2. CDR1 SGHTA and CDR2 FQGNSA come from the germline V gene. The length of the CDR3 is 18 residues. The junction had 13 bases not matched to a gene; V was cut back by 2 bases and J by 6 bases. The CDR3 nucleotides read TGTGCCAGCAGCTTAAGAGTGGGACTAGCGGGAAATATCCGCGAGCAGTACTTC. As protein: CASSLRVGLAGNIREQYF.

The chain uses TRBV9 and TRBJ2-5, with a weak D call TRBD2 (7 bases). The CDR3 is made up of 15 amino acids. The V and J ends lost 4 bases and 2 bases respectively, with 15 bases between them. Germline V gene data show CDR1 as SGDLS and CDR2 as YYNGEE. In DNA form, the CDR3 reads TGTGCCAGCAGCCGCGGAGGGGGGGGGCAAGAGACCCAGTACTTC. Translating it yields CASSRGGGGQETQYF.

The chain recombines TRBV20-1 with TRBJ1-5; D is uncertain. The ends were cut back, 4 bases at V and 5 bases at J, with 12 bases in the middle. Germline CDR1 and CDR2: DFQATT and SNEGSKA (reference sequence). The CDR3 is made up of 13 amino acids. CDR3 bases: TGCAGTGCTACGCAGCAGGTCGATCAGCCCCAGCATTTT. Its protein is CSATQQVDQPQHF.

The chain links TRBV5-1 to TRBJ2-1, with TRBD1 matching 9 bases. V lost 5 bases, J lost 7 bases, and 7 bases stayed unmatched. The CDR3 has 14 amino acids. Per the germline V gene, CDR1 is SGHRS and CDR2 is YFSETQ. The CDR3 DNA follows: TGCGCCAGCAGTATCGGGACAGGGTTGAATGAGCAGTTCTTC. Its translation: CASSIGTGLNEQFF.

V is TRBV6-1 and J is TRBJ1-5, with 7 bases identical to TRBD1. The CDR3 consists of 15 residues. Per the germline V gene, CDR1 is MNHNS and CDR2 is SASEGT. J lost 7 bases, V lost 6 bases, and 12 bases had no gene match. The CDR3: CASSPIGGGKQPQHF. Here the CDR3 DNA reads TGTGCCAGCAGCCCCATAGGGGGCGGGAAACAGCCCCAGCATTTT.

Details on this clonotype: The junction differs from germline at one of its ends, possibly a read error. This chain joins TRBV6-5 and TRBJ1-1, with 8 bases matching TRBD1. This CDR3 has 13 residues. Germline CDR1 and CDR2: MNHEY and SVGAGI. CDR3 coding DNA: TGTGCCAGCCAGGACAGGGTGAACACCGAAGCTTTCTTT. Its translation is CASQDRVNTEAFF.

The CDR3 DNA follows: TGTGCCAGCAGCCAACTAGGGACAGGGGGCGCGAGCACTGAAGCTTTCTTT. Translated, it gives CASSQLGTGGASTEAFF. The V call is TRBV14, the J call TRBJ1-1, with 12 bases that match TRBD1. This CDR3 is built from 17 residues. Germline lookup yields CDR1 SGHDN and CDR2 FVKESK. With V trimmed by 2 bases and J by 4 bases, 8 bases remained unmatched. The entire variable domain, with the rest obtained from reference TRBV14 and TRBJ1-1, is as follows: EAGVTQFPSHSVIEKGQTVTLRCDPISGHDNLYWYRRVMGKEIKFLLHFVKESKQDESGMPNNRFLAERTGGTYSTLKVQPAELEDSGVYFCASSQLGTGGASTEAFFGQGTRLTVV.

V and J are TRBV13 and TRBJ2-4; maybe TRBD2 (6 bases). CDR1 and CDR2 from the germline V gene are PRHDT and FYEKMQ (reference sequence). V was cut by 5 bases and J by 0 bases, with 17 bases left in between. CDR3 size: 17 residues. CDR3 sequence reads: CASSARTQGLAKNIQYF. The DNA of the CDR3 is TGTGCCAGCAGCGCCCGGACCCAGGGACTAGCCAAAAACATTCAGTACTTC.

This clonotype was counted between two and nine times. The chain carries TRBV7-8 and TRBJ2-6; no clear D. There are 17 residues in the CDR3. V was shortened by 5 bases and J by 0 bases, with 14 bases between the two germline ends. Germline CDR1 SGHVS, CDR2 FQNEAQ. CDR3 amino acids: CASSLAGPSSGANVLTF. The CDR3 DNA sequence: TGTGCCAGCAGCCTGGCCGGGCCTTCCTCTGGGGCCAACGTCCTGACTTTC.

This clonotype has only a few counts. V usage is TRBV6-2 or TRBV6-3 and J usage is TRBJ1-5, with D perhaps TRBD1 (5 bases). Trimming pared 2 bases from V and 3 bases from J, leaving 11 bases between. Germline V gene data show CDR1 as MNHEY and CDR2 as SVGEGT. The CDR3 is made up of 15 amino acids. This chain's CDR3 is CASSYAGMDNQPQHF. The DNA for the CDR3 is TGTGCCAGCAGTTACGCAGGGATGGACAATCAGCCCCAGCATTTT.

By its share, this clonotype is medium-sized. The gene calls are TRBV20-1 and TRBJ2-3, with D maybe TRBD1 (5 bases). The V end lost 2 bases, the J end lost 1 base, and 7 bases lay between the germline ends. CDR1 is DFQATT and CDR2 is SNEGSKA in the germline V gene (reference sequence). The CDR3 contains 13 residues. The CDR3 DNA sequence: TGCAGTGCTAGAAAGACAGGCACAGATACGCAGTATTTT. It translates to CSARKTGTDTQYF.

This clonotype was observed many times. The chain recombines TRBV4-1 with TRBJ2-6; 9 bases agree with TRBD1. The J segment lost 0 bases and the V segment lost 3 bases, leaving 6 bases of the junction unmatched. In germline, CDR1 is MGHRA, CDR2 YSYEKL. This CDR3 has 18 residues. This chain's CDR3 is CASSQGQGPLSGANVLTF. The DNA of the CDR3 is TGCGCCAGCAGCCAGGGACAGGGTCCCCTCTCTGGGGCCAACGTCCTGACTTTC.

This clonotype has only a few counts. The chain uses TRBV7-2 and TRBJ2-1; D may match TRBD1 or TRBD2 (7 bases each). This CDR3 contains 17 residues. CDR1 and CDR2 from the germline V gene are SGHTA and FQGNSA. Between the trimmed V and J ends, which lost 3 bases and 3 bases, there was a span of 18 bases. For the CDR3, the DNA is TGTGCCAGCAGCTTGGACAGGCCGCTAGCGGACTACAATGAGCAGTTCTTC. It encodes CASSLDRPLADYNEQFF.

This clonotype was seen a handful of times. The V call is TRBV12-3 or TRBV12-4, the J call TRBJ2-5; maybe TRBD1 (6 bases). CDR3 size: 15 residues. Trimming stripped 4 bases from V and 3 bases from J, with 15 bases between. The CDR3 DNA sequence: TGTGCCAGCAGTTCTACAGGGTCTATTAAAGAGACCCAGTACTTC. It codes for CASSSTGSIKETQYF.

The sample holds a few counts of this clonotype. The chain recombines TRBV27 with TRBJ2-2; possible D gene TRBD1, 6 bases. The CDR3 sequence is 13 residues long. The germline V gene encodes CDR1 MNHEY and CDR2 SMNVEV (reference sequence). The V and J ends lost 8 bases and 7 bases respectively, with 14 bases between them. The CDR3 spells CASRDTSGGELFF. As DNA, the CDR3 is TGTGCCAGCCGGGACACCTCGGGCGGGGAGCTGTTTTTT.

This clonotype was counted ten times or more. The V gene is TRBV4-2, the J gene TRBJ2-5, with 7 bases matching TRBD1. This CDR3 has 15 residues. V lost 3 bases and J lost 3; bases outside the gene matches: 7. The germline V gene encodes CDR1 LGHNA and CDR2 YNFKEQ. CDR3 loop: CASSHGPGTEETQYF. CDR3 DNA: TGTGCCAGCAGCCATGGTCCCGGGACAGAAGAGACCCAGTACTTC.

The V gene is TRBV4-1, the J gene TRBJ1-5, with 7 bases that match TRBD1. Germline V lookup: CDR1 MGHRA, CDR2 YSYEKL. This CDR3 contains 15 residues. V shed 1 base, J shed 1 base, and the junction held 1 base outside the gene matches. This chain's CDR3 is CASSQAQGSNQPQHF. The DNA for the CDR3 is TGCGCCAGCAGCCAAGCACAGGGGAGCAATCAGCCCCAGCATTTT.

This rearrangement joins TRBV3-1 to TRBJ2-2; D is uncertain. The CDR3 is made up of 12 amino acids. Per the germline V gene, CDR1 is LGHDT and CDR2 is YNNKEL (reference sequence). Trimming took 1 base from V and 6 from J, leaving 3 bases between them. The CDR3 DNA follows: TGTGCCAGCAGCCAAGCAGCCGGGGAGCTGTTTTTT. This codes for CASSQAAGELFF.

The chain joins TRBV5-1 to TRBJ2-2; 7 positions agree with TRBD1. Per the germline V gene, CDR1 is SGHRS and CDR2 is YFSETQ. V dropped 4 bases and J dropped 0; count of bases not matched to a gene: 9. CDR3 length: 17 residues. CDR3 loop: CASSRLFGTANTGELFF. In nucleotides, the CDR3 is TGCGCCAGCAGCCGACTCTTCGGGACAGCGAACACCGGGGAGCTGTTTTTT.

This chain connects TRBV6-1 to TRBJ2-1; 11 nucleotides agree with TRBD2. Germline lookup yields CDR1 MNHNS and CDR2 SASEGT. With 2 bases clipped from V and 2 bases from J, the junction kept 8 bases outside the gene matches. The CDR3 loop spans 18 amino acids. CDR3 amino acids: CASSERLAGGPTYNEQFF. CDR3 nucleotide sequence: TGTGCCAGCAGTGAAAGGCTAGCGGGAGGCCCTACCTACAATGAGCAGTTCTTC.

Many counts were recorded for this clonotype. The rearrangement joins TRBV13 to TRBJ2-7, with 7 positions matching TRBD1. There are 13 residues in the CDR3. Germline CDR1 is PRHDT and CDR2 is FYEKMQ (reference sequence). Germline trimming cut 4 bases from V and 3 bases from J; bases unmatched to any gene: 3. The CDR3 sequence: CASSWGQYYEQYF. CDR3 in DNA: TGTGCCAGCAGCTGGGGACAGTACTACGAGCAGTACTTC.

This clonotype appeared many times. The V gene is TRBV3-1, the J gene TRBJ1-1; no firm D call. This CDR3 spans 15 amino acids. Germline loops: CDR1 LGHDT, CDR2 YNNKEL (reference sequence). Between the trimmed V and J ends, which lost 1 base and 10 bases, there was a span of 19 bases. DNA for the CDR3: TGTGCCAGCAGCCAAGTGGGCCAGCCGGTATTTAGAGCTTTCTTT. Translated, it gives CASSQVGQPVFRAFF.

This clonotype is deemed medium-sized. The rearrangement links TRBV7-9 to TRBJ2-6; maybe TRBD1 (6 bases). The length of the CDR3 is 14 residues. Germline CDR1 and CDR2: SEHNR and FQNEAQ (reference sequence). The V end was cut by 8 bases, the J end by 2 bases, with 10 bases between. CDR3 residues: CASDEGAGANVLTF. In nucleotides, the CDR3 is TGTGCCAGCGACGAGGGGGCTGGGGCCAACGTCCTGACTTTC.

The J gene is TRBJ2-5, the V gene TRBV5-1, with no clear D. The V gene's germline CDR1 is SGHRS and CDR2 YFSETQ. The V gene lost 0 bases and the J gene lost 2 bases, with 8 bases spanning the gap. CDR3 size: 14 residues. CDR3 coding DNA: TGCGCCAGCAGCTTGGCTCCGGCACAAGAGACCCAGTACTTC. Translating it yields CASSLAPAQETQYF.

This clonotype was detected a few times. This rearrangement joins TRBV12-3 or TRBV12-4 to TRBJ1-5; D not certain. V was shortened by 5 bases and J by 0 bases, with 14 bases between the two germline ends. The CDR3 has 16 amino acids. The DNA of the CDR3 is TGTGCCAGCAGTACCGCAGACGGGTATAGCAATCAGCCCCAGCATTTT. Protein: CASSTADGYSNQPQHF.

The chain joins TRBV27 to TRBJ2-3; TRBD2 agrees at 10 bases. Germline loops: CDR1 MNHEY, CDR2 SMNVEV (reference sequence). V gave up 4 bases and J gave up 0 bases; unmatched junction bases: 4. This CDR3 contains 16 residues. CDR3 nucleotide sequence: TGTGCCAGCAGTTCTCTGACTAGCGGGAGCACAGATACGCAGTATTTT. Encoded protein: CASSSLTSGSTDTQYF.

The chain couples TRBV11-3 to TRBJ2-1, with D maybe TRBD2 (5 bases). The CDR3 covers 19 residues. Trimming pared 0 bases from V and 0 bases from J, leaving 18 bases between. Germline CDR1 and CDR2: SGHNT and YENEEA. CDR3: CASSLDLLPMRDSYNEQFF. The CDR3 DNA follows: TGTGCCAGCAGCTTAGATCTACTACCAATGAGGGACTCCTACAATGAGCAGTTCTTC. Full variable domain (remainder filled in from reference TRBV11-3 and TRBJ2-1): EAGVVQSPRYKIIEKKQPVAFWCNPISGHNTLYWYLQNLGQGPELLIRYENEEAVDDSQLPKDRFSAERLKGVDSTLKIQPAELGDSAVYLCASSLDLLPMRDSYNEQFFGPGTRLTVL.

About this clonotype: In this CDR3 the conserved last residue, phenylalanine or tryptophan, is missing, so a read error is likely. V usage is TRBV3-1 and J usage is TRBJ1-2; D unclear. Germline-derived CDR1 and CDR2 are LGHDT and YNNKEL (reference sequence). The CDR3 is made up of 12 amino acids. V was shortened by 0 bases and J by 4 bases, with 3 bases between the two germline ends. CDR3 nucleotide sequence: TGTGCCAGCAGCCAAGAGGGCTATGGCTACACCCTC. Protein sequence: CASSQEGYGYTL.

This clonotype appeared many times. This chain joins TRBV10-3 and TRBJ2-7; 8 positions agree with TRBD2. Per germline, CDR1 ENHRY and CDR2 SYGVKD. The V segment lost 6 bases and the J segment 6 bases; nucleotides outside the gene matches: 4. The CDR3 is 12 residues long. CDR3 loop: CAISGLAIEQYF. Here the CDR3 DNA reads TGTGCCATCAGCGGACTAGCCATCGAGCAGTACTTC.